The 10 T cell receptor beta chains given below trace back to one sample, sequenced in a study of human T cells and chemical hapten exposure. Time point in this sample: pre-sensitization, week 0. Treatment denoted: therapeutic diphenylcyclopropenone sensitization with weekly scalp DPC. A single record per CDR3 protein comes from TCRdb applying MiXCR to the RACE reads. Among roughly 50,000 distinct CDR3 sequences listed, more than 8% were seen once. The sample in question was whole blood, obtained in connection with sensitization to the hapten diphenylcyclopropenone (DPC). These receptors were collected from a man aged 35 to 55 with alopecia areata. Some clones in this sample may be carry-over from other donors' samples.

The chain joins TRBV5-4 to TRBJ2-4; no firm D call. Trimming took off 0 bases at V and 6 bases at J, with 1 base between the two ends. This CDR3 has 11 residues. The germline gives CDR1 SGHNT, CDR2 YYREEE (reference sequence). The CDR3 sequence: CASSLGNIQYF. CDR3 nucleotides: TGTGCCAGCAGCTTGGGAAACATTCAGTACTTC. The full variable domain, completed using reference TRBV5-4 and TRBJ2-4, is ETGVTQSPTHLIKTRGQQVTLRCSSQSGHNTVSWYQQALGQGPQFIFQYYREEENGRGNFPPRFSGLQFPNYSSELNVNALELDDSALYLCASSLGNIQYFGAGTRLSVL.

The genes are TRBV15 and TRBJ2-3; no firm D call. V shed 5 bases and J shed 2 bases, with 8 bases lying between them. The CDR3 contains 13 residues. Germline values: CDR1 LNHNV, CDR2 YYDKDF (reference sequence). Here the CDR3 DNA reads TGTGCCACCAGCCGATCTGCCACAGATACGCAGTATTTT. It yields the protein CATSRSATDTQYF. Full variable domain (rest looked up from reference TRBV15 and TRBJ2-3): DAMVIQNPRYQVTQFGKPVTLSCSQTLNHNVMYWYQQKSSQAPKLLFHYYDKDFNNEADTPDNFQSRRPNTSFCFLDIRSPGLGDTAMYLCATSRSATDTQYFGPGTRLTVL.

This sequence joins TRBV27 and TRBJ1-5; 8 nucleotides match TRBD1. The V gene end was trimmed by 3 bases and the J gene end by 6 bases; junction bases not matched to a gene: 4. Germline CDR1 MNHEY, CDR2 SMNVEV (reference sequence). The CDR3 totals 14 residues. The CDR3 coding sequence is TGTGCCAGCAGTTTCCGGACAGGGACTCAGCCCCAGCATTTT. Its protein product is CASSFRTGTQPQHF.

This clonotype has a count of ten or more. This chain's CDR3 is CASSPPLLGAYSNQPQHF. CDR3 bases: TGTGCCAGCAGCCCTCCCCTTCTGGGGGCCTATAGCAATCAGCCCCAGCATTTT. The V and J genes are TRBV6-6 and TRBJ1-5, with D possibly matching TRBD1 (6 bases). The CDR3 totals 18 residues. The germline CDR1 and CDR2 sequences are MNHNY and SVGAGI (reference sequence). Trimming pared 6 bases from V and 0 bases from J, leaving 21 bases between.

As regards this clonotype: It is likely a read error, because the conserved phenylalanine at the end of the CDR3 is missing. The chain links TRBV18 to TRBJ2-7, with D maybe TRBD2 (5 bases). The ends were cut back, 1 base at V and 7 bases at J, with 14 bases in the middle. The CDR3 extends over 14 amino acids. Germline lookup yields CDR1 KGHSH and CDR2 LQKENI. The DNA of the CDR3 is TGTGCCAGCTCACCACAATCCCTTCGAGGGGAGCAGTACCTC. Translated: CASSPQSLRGEQYL.

A remark on this clonotype: A much larger clone sits a single nucleotide away, making a read error possible. The J gene is TRBJ2-4, the V gene TRBV6-6; TRBD1 aligns across 7 bases. The germline gives CDR1 MNHNY, CDR2 SVGAGI (reference sequence). The CDR3 contains 14 residues. The CDR3 spells CASRYLDRLDIQYF. The CDR3 nucleotides read TGTGCCAGCAGATACTTGGACAGGTTGGACATTCAGTACTTC.

There are many counts of this clonotype. The chain joins TRBV5-6 to TRBJ2-7; D unresolved. Germline-derived CDR1 and CDR2 are SGHDT and YYEEEE. The CDR3 loop spans 11 amino acids. Between the trimmed V and J ends, which lost 0 bases and 5 bases, there was a span of 3 bases. DNA for the CDR3: TGTGCCAGCAGCTTGGCCGACGAGCAGTACTTC. Protein product: CASSLADEQYF.

This clonotype was seen more than once but under ten times. V is TRBV19 and J is TRBJ2-3, with 7 bases fitting TRBD1. CDR1 and CDR2 (germline): LNHDA, SQIVND (reference sequence). This CDR3 has 15 amino acids. Trimming took 8 bases from V and 0 from J; bases not matched to a gene: 8. As DNA, the CDR3 is TGTGCCAGTGGCGAGGGGGCCTCTAGCACAGATACGCAGTATTTT. Residues: CASGEGASSTDTQYF.

J is TRBJ2-7 and V is TRBV28; TRBD2 matches at 7 bases. V dropped 5 bases and J dropped 2; count of bases not matched to a gene: 6. This CDR3 contains 14 residues. CDR1 is MDHEN and CDR2 is SYDVKM in the germline V gene. The CDR3 here is CASSPGTIAYEQYF. CDR3 coding DNA: TGTGCCAGCAGTCCCGGGACTATCGCCTACGAGCAGTACTTC.

As concerns this clonotype: Germline and junction disagree at one end, which may indicate a read error. The gene calls are TRBV28 and TRBJ2-7, with D uncertain. This CDR3 has 9 residues. The V gene's germline CDR1 is MDHEN and CDR2 SYDVKM. The CDR3 here is CASGFEQYF. CDR3 nucleotides: TGTGCCAGCGGTTTCGAGCAGTACTTC.